One and the same sample provided the 8 T cell receptor beta chains below, sequenced in a study of blood T cells in healthy people across ages. Primed by a sample-barcoded 5' primer and a J-beta primer mix, a second PCR proceeded for 7 to 11 cycles. TCRdb re-derived calls from the 5' RACE reads in MiXCR, one entry per CDR3 protein. The sample has roughly 1.6 million distinct CDR3 sequences, roughly 32% seen once. Sample: blood. Source of these receptors: a woman in her twenties or thirties in good health.

The V call is TRBV3-1, the J call TRBJ2-5; D is perhaps TRBD1 (6 bases). Trimming left V 5 bases short and J 6 bases short, with 16 bases between. This CDR3 is 14 amino acids long. Germline V gene lookup returns CDR1 LGHDT and CDR2 YNNKEL (reference sequence). In DNA form, the CDR3 reads TGTGCCAGCAGCTCTCCGGCAGGGGCCCAGACCCAGTACTTC. Its protein is CASSSPAGAQTQYF.

The CDR3 is CATSDSGLAGENEQFF. CDR3 in DNA: TGTGCCACCAGTGATTCGGGACTAGCGGGAGAGAATGAGCAGTTCTTC. This chain connects TRBV24-1 to TRBJ2-1; 14 bases are a match to TRBD2. The J segment lost 7 bases and the V segment lost 2 bases, leaving 3 bases of the junction unmatched. The CDR3 is 16 amino acids. Germline V gene lookup returns CDR1 KGHDR and CDR2 SFDVKD.

This clonotype appeared a few times. This chain connects TRBV19 to TRBJ2-5; TRBD1 might be the D (6 bases). CDR3 length equals 12 residues. Trimming cost V 8 bases and J 9 bases, with 16 bases left between them. Germline assignment: CDR1 LNHDA and CDR2 SQIVND (reference sequence). The CDR3 sequence: CASDTEAGAQYF. Written as DNA, the CDR3 is TGTGCCAGTGACACAGAGGCAGGGGCCCAGTACTTC.

This chain links TRBV20-1 with TRBJ2-5; 7 bases match TRBD2. Per germline, CDR1 DFQATT and CDR2 SNEGSKA (reference sequence). The length of the CDR3 is 12 residues. V lost 6 bases and J lost 11; bases outside the gene matches: 12. This CDR3 is CSAKTSSLEQYF. The CDR3 DNA sequence: TGCAGTGCAAAGACTAGCAGTTTGGAGCAGTACTTC.

This chain links TRBV5-1 with TRBJ2-1, with 11 nucleotides matching TRBD1. The V gene end was trimmed by 4 bases and the J gene end by 12 bases; junction bases not matched to a gene: 15. The germline V gene has CDR1 SGHRS and CDR2 YFSETQ. The CDR3 has 16 residues. CDR3 amino acids: CASSNRTGGARGRQFF. The CDR3 DNA is TGCGCCAGCAGCAACCGGACAGGGGGCGCTAGGGGACGGCAGTTCTTC. The full variable domain, with the rest looked up from reference TRBV5-1 and TRBJ2-1, is KAGVTQTPRYLIKTRGQQVTLSCSPISGHRSVSWYQQTPGQGLQFLFEYFSETQRNKGNFPGRFSGRQFSNSRSEMNVSTLELGDSALYLCASSNRTGGARGRQFFGPGTRLTVL.

This clonotype has just a few counts. V and J are TRBV6-1 and TRBJ2-7, with 9 bases fitting TRBD1. The germline V gene encodes CDR1 MNHNS and CDR2 SASEGT. Germline trimming cut 8 bases from V and 7 bases from J; bases unmatched to any gene: 12. There are 14 residues in the CDR3. The CDR3, as DNA: TGTGCCAGCGGTCGCGGACAGGGGTATTATGAGCAGTACTTC. Amino acid sequence: CASGRGQGYYEQYF.

The chain employs TRBV5-1 and TRBJ1-2; maybe TRBD1 (5 bases). Germline CDR1 is SGHRS and CDR2 is YFSETQ. The CDR3 extends over 13 amino acids. V lost 4 bases to trimming and J lost 7 bases, with 14 bases between them. DNA for the CDR3: TGCGCCAGCAGCGTGGGACCCAGGGCTGGCTACACCTTC. It encodes CASSVGPRAGYTF.

This clonotype turned up a few times. The chain is built from TRBV27 and TRBJ2-3, with D unclear. Trimming shortened V by 11 bases and J by 6 bases, and 12 bases separated the two germline ends. CDR1 and CDR2 (germline): MNHEY, SMNVEV (reference sequence). The CDR3 covers 11 residues. DNA for the CDR3: TGTGCCCTAAGGAGTGGGGATACGCAGTATTTT. This encodes CALRSGDTQYF.